This TCR beta chain was identified during a study of blood T cells in healthy people across ages. The V and J ends lost 4 bases and 2 bases respectively, with 11 bases between them. This CDR3 region has 15 residues. Germline V gene data show CDR1 as SGHTA and CDR2 as FQGNSA. Alongside a J-beta primer mix, a sample-barcoded 5' primer served in a second PCR lasting 7 to 11 cycles. MiXCR, run by TCRdb on the 5' RACE reads, gives a single entry per CDR3 protein. Seen here are under 1 million distinct CDR3 sequences, about 42% observed once, and the top ten hold roughly 19%. The chain employs TRBV7-2 and TRBJ2-2, with D perhaps given as TRBD1 or TRBD2 (5 bases each). This receptor was obtained from a man between 60 and 70 years old in good health. Sequencing used blood. The CDR3: CASSWDAANTGELFF. The CDR3 nucleotides are TGTGCCAGCAGCTGGGACGCGGCTAACACCGGGGAGCTGTTTTTT.